These T cell receptor beta chains were read from a single sample in a study of cytomegalovirus exposure and HLA in healthy donors. Clones were sequenced by immunoSEQ multiplex PCR, and TCRdb holds only the in-frame ones, with some missing. The top ten clones hold 6.5% to 7% of a sample with just under 70,000 clones, 75% to 90% of them seen once. The sample comprised PBMCs. Receptors originate from a human donor in good health. CDR3s include the opening cysteine and the closing phenylalanine or tryptophan. Fields, in order: clone size, J gene, D gene, V gene, CDR3 protein, CDR3 DNA. A D gene is named only where the DNA matches it firmly. Expanded clones get a size class; other rows say once, few or many, or leave the size out.

. | TRBJ2-7 | TRBD2 | TRBV29-1 | CSVLGGLAGDVYEQYF | TGCAGCGTCCTGGGGGGACTAGCGGGGGATGTTTACGAGCAGTACTTC
. | TRBJ2-3 | TRBD2 | TRBV5-6 | CASSPGTSGSTDTQYF | TGTGCCAGCAGCCCAGGGACTAGCGGGAGCACAGATACGCAGTATTTT
. | TRBJ2-5 | TRBD1 | TRBV30 | CAWSVQGKETQYF | TGTGCCTGGAGTGTACAGGGGAAAGAGACCCAGTACTTC
. | TRBJ2-2 | . | TRBV7-6 | CASSVDTANTGELFF | TGTGCCAGCAGCGTCGACACCGCGAACACCGGGGAGCTGTTTTTT
. | TRBJ1-1 | . | TRBV19 | CASSTATGISAFF | TGTGCCAGTAGTACCGCGACAGGTATATCAGCTTTCTTT
once | TRBJ2-5 | . | TRBV4-2 | CASSQVSTSGQETQYF | .
. | TRBJ1-5 | . | TRBV5-3 | CARSPRGRERSNQPQHF | TGTGCCAGAAGCCCGCGGGGCAGGGAAAGAAGCAATCAGCCCCAGCATTTT
. | TRBJ2-3 | TRBD2 | TRBV4-1 | CASSQVGGGTDTQYF | TGCGCCAGCAGCCAAGTGGGAGGGGGCACAGATACGCAGTATTTT
. | TRBJ2-2 | . | TRBV6-1 | CASSAYLRTGELFF | TGTGCCAGCAGTGCCTACTTACGCACCGGGGAGCTGTTTTTT
. | TRBJ1-6 | . | TRBV5-4 | CASSLGAGVNSPLHF | TGTGCCAGCAGCTTGGGGGCGGGAGTGAATTCACCCCTCCACTTT
. | TRBJ1-2 | . | TRBV2 | CASSLKSGEAYGYTF | TGTGCCAGCAGTCTTAAATCAGGGGAAGCCTATGGCTACACCTTC
. | TRBJ2-7 | TRBD1 | TRBV5-1 | CASSFDRETPSYEQYF | TGCGCCAGCAGCTTCGACAGGGAAACACCCTCCTACGAGCAGTACTTC
. | TRBJ1-2 | . | TRBV6-6 | CASAREGLAYGYTF | TGTGCCAGCGCAAGGGAGGGTCTGGCGTATGGCTACACCTTC
. | TRBJ2-7 | TRBD2 | TRBV7-2 | CASSFQAGGMSGEQYF | TGTGCCAGCAGCTTCCAGGCGGGGGGCATGTCGGGCGAGCAGTACTTC
. | TRBJ2-1 | TRBD1 | TRBV7-9 | CASRRQGAGEQFF | TGTGCCAGCAGACGACAGGGGGCGGGTGAGCAGTTCTTC
. | TRBJ1-2 | . | TRBV2 | CASSEISPDCGYTF | TGTGCCAGCAGTGAAATATCCCCTGACTGTGGCTACACCTTC
. | TRBJ2-3 | . | TRBV19 | CASSIGEGGLADTQYF | TGTGCCAGTAGTATAGGGGAGGGGGGGCTGGCAGATACGCAGTATTTT
. | TRBJ2-3 | . | TRBV6-5 | CASSSGSTGTDTQYF | TGTGCCAGCAGTTCTGGATCCACGGGGACAGATACGCAGTATTTT
once | TRBJ2-3 | . | TRBV4-3 | CASSQAVALADTQYF | TGCGCCAGCAGCCAAGCGGTAGCATTGGCAGATACGCAGTATTTT
. | TRBJ1-1 | . | TRBV7-9 | CSSTQLSEAFF | TGTTCCAGCACCCAACTGAGTGAAGCTTTCTTT
. | TRBJ2-2 | TRBD1 | TRBV7-3 | CASSLRAGGNTGELFF | TGTGCCAGCAGCTTAAGGGCAGGGGGGAACACCGGGGAGCTGTTTTTT
. | TRBJ2-1 | TRBD2 | TRBV19 | CASSIEEGTSGGLPYNEQFF | TGTGCCAGTAGTATAGAGGAAGGGACTAGCGGGGGCCTCCCCTACAATGAGCAGTTCTTC
. | TRBJ1-1 | . | TRBV6-6 | CASSSEGGNTEAFF | TGTGCCAGCAGCAGTGAAGGGGGGAACACTGAAGCTTTCTTT
. | TRBJ1-1 | . | TRBV18 | CASSPGHSEAFF | TGTGCCAGCTCACCGGGACATTCGGAAGCTTTCTTT
medium-sized | TRBJ2-1 | . | TRBV5-4 | CASSLGPSFQFF | TGTGCCAGCAGCTTGGGGCCCTCGTTCCAGTTCTTC
few | TRBJ2-1 | . | TRBV4-3 | CASSQGRLVLNEQFF | TGCGCCAGCAGCCAGGGCCGGCTGGTATTGAATGAGCAGTTCTTC
. | TRBJ2-5 | . | TRBV12-5 | CASGDGGSGETQYF | TGTGCTAGTGGTGACGGGGGTTCGGGAGAGACCCAGTACTTC
. | TRBJ2-7 | . | TRBV4-1 | CASSQENTPGYEQYF | TGCGCCAGCAGCCAAGAGAACACCCCGGGCTACGAGCAGTACTTC
. | TRBJ2-3 | . | TRBV11-2 | CASSQTPGVRTDTQYF | TGTGCCAGCAGCCAAACCCCAGGGGTACGCACAGATACGCAGTATTTT
. | TRBJ2-1 | TRBD2 | TRBV7-2 | CASSLEAGGSSYNEQFF | TGTGCCAGCAGCTTAGAGGCGGGGGGGAGCTCCTACAATGAGCAGTTCTTC
. | TRBJ2-5 | TRBD2 | TRBV9 | CASSKGLAGGTGTQYF | TGTGCCAGCAGCAAGGGACTAGCGGGGGGGACGGGGACCCAGTACTTC